This T cell receptor (beta chain) was captured by sequencing in a study of molecular identifiers for immune sequencing clone quantification. TCRdb re-called the PCR reads with MiXCR, one entry per CDR3 protein. The sample comprises 490,000 or so distinct CDR3 sequences, around 23% of which are singletons, and 0.7% to 0.9% rests with the top ten. Study-level points and caveats: In naive cells, clones above 20 RNA copies held under 1% of molecules, whereas in effector cells they held over 99%.

The V and J ends lost 3 bases and 1 base respectively, with 9 bases between them. CDR1 and CDR2 from the germline V gene are LNHDA and SQIVND (reference sequence). The CDR3 totals 15 residues. This clonotype showed up just a few times. Its antigen is not known. Sample: naive CD8+ T cells from blood, with Jurkat cell RNA spiked in. Subset specified: FACS-sorted CD8+CD4-CCR7+CD45RA+ naive T cells. The clonotype was recovered from a human donor in good health. Some libraries in this study had Jurkat cell RNA spiked in. The chain carries TRBV19 and TRBJ1-4; D is possibly TRBD1 (5 bases). CDR3 amino acids: CASSMGLGTNEKLFF. CDR3 sequence (DNA): TGTGCCAGTAGTATGGGGCTGGGAACTAATGAAAAACTGTTTTTT.